This T cell receptor beta chain is from a study of T cells in Graves' hyperthyroidism and ophthalmopathy. Patients counted as stable if ophthalmopathy did not develop within 18 months. Newly diagnosed hyperthyroidism patients aged 18 to 65 years had disease lasting under 2 months. Amplification yielded TCR beta CDR3 regions, with RNA transcripts as the source. The primer set for the first-round RT-PCR of the TCR CDR3 was HTBI. MiXCR, applied by TCRdb to the multiplex PCR reads, yields one record per CDR3 protein. The profile covers under 350,000 distinct CDR3 sequences, with 21% appearing a single time and around 48% taken by the ten largest. This clonotype was counted ten times or more. This CDR3 is 12 amino acids long. Trimming took 4 bases from V and 8 from J; bases not matched to a gene: 2.

The genes are TRBV12-3 or TRBV12-4 and TRBJ2-1, with TRBD2 identical over 7 bases. The sample was blood. This TCR came from a woman aged 50 to 60 with Graves' hyperthyroidism. CDR3 in amino acids: CASSSGGYEQFF. The DNA of the CDR3 is TGTGCCAGCAGTTCCGGGGGGTATGAGCAGTTCTTC.